Here is one T cell receptor (beta chain) with its context. It lacks a known antigen. Base qualities are not provided; no much larger clone lies one nucleotide away. The cohort was made up of roughly 670 healthy bone marrow donors. All cohort members were sampled while nominally healthy, although unrecorded immune exposures were likely present. The donor tested CMV seronegative and was one of the 352 seronegative cohort members. Every donor gave a peripheral blood sample, and the peripheral blood mononuclear cells from that sample were used for TCR beta sequencing. The Qiagen DNeasy Blood Extraction Kit was used to extract genomic DNA from the blood cell samples. This sample is part of a study of cytomegalovirus exposure and HLA in healthy donors (dated by TCRdb to 2015 to 2018). Looking at the study overall: In an earlier analysis of roughly 590 of the donors, 276 Gb of sequence data and 100 million or so unique TCR beta sequences from roughly 190 million T cells were reported. About 300 gigabases of sequencing data and approximately 85 million unique TCR sequences were included in an early release covering about 700 HLA-typed donors. Of the roughly 390 genotyped donors, 65% to 90% fell in the genetic ancestry cluster associated with self-reported Caucasian donors. The study aimed to test whether cataloging public T cell receptors could reveal signatures of past pathogen exposure. Using immunosequencing, the study profiled T cell repertoires from 500 to 800 subjects and related those repertoires to cytomegalovirus serostatus. Besides the first cohort of roughly 700 subjects, a separate validation cohort made up of 95 to 150 different subjects was used. The study combined high-throughput TCR immunosequencing, statistical association of individual TCRs with disease status, and machine learning to predict cytomegalovirus infection status. To study patterns of TCR occurrence, a later analysis re-analyzed previously published TCR beta repertoires from 666 donors and added high-resolution HLA genotyping. Rather than drawing on any new phenotypic data, the later analysis identified candidate immune exposures from TCR beta sequences and the way those sequences occurred across donors. In an earlier analysis of around 540 of the donors, high-throughput TCR beta sequencing was used to judge whether each TCR beta V gene segment behaved as functional or pseudogenic. Donor age, sex, ethnicity and CMV serostatus were collected together with the repertoire data. Genome-wide SNP genotypes for about 65% of the 666 donors were used in a later genetic analysis, which treated that subset as a discovery cohort. Every discovery cohort repertoire had been produced on one sequencing platform. HLA typing covered class I and class II loci at four-digit resolution. Typing coverage differed by locus: A, B, C, DRB1 and DQB1 were typed in about 620-640 donors, DQA1 in about 500, DPA1 in 600 to 610, and DPB1 in around 440. Several DR-DQ haplotypes were treated as single units for association and clustering because of strong linkage in the cohort. Among about 370 genotyped donors of the cohort, an average of approximately 240,000 unique TCR beta nucleotide sequences was sequenced per donor, of which 15% to 20% were non-productive. General findings and caveats noted by the study authors: Linkage disequilibrium might explain the correlated functional status among segregating V segments, but an unknown experimental factor could not be ruled out. A cluster of highly shared sequence variants was judged likely to be a technical artifact of the sequencing pipeline. When HLA alleles, especially DR and DQ, strongly co-occurred, attributing TCR associations to individual alleles was difficult. HLA typing was unavailable for some donors at each locus, so association tests used only the typed subset. The classifier was reported to diagnose cytomegalovirus status with high specificity and sensitivity in both the original and validation cohorts. Broadly in line with IMGT annotations, most TCR beta V segments showed up in productive rearrangements about 90% or about 30% of the time in an earlier analysis of several hundred of the donors. In a later analysis, HLA-associated TCR beta chains were found to be more clonally expanded and to have lower generation probabilities than equally common non-associated chains. A later genetic analysis associated a missense DCLRE1C variant with V-gene and J-gene trimming of TCR beta chains, and an independent cohort replicated the association. While some public TCRs were present in many individuals, most TCR sequences turned up only very rarely across donors. Some IMGT-functional V segments, including TRBV6-2 and TRBV6-3, could not be told apart with the 87-base-pair reads, so those segments were excluded. About 17 rarely observed V segments, including chromosome 9 orphons, were excluded from the earlier analysis of a few hundred of the donors because counts were too low. In a later analysis, several top co-occurrence clusters were reported to appear linked to parvovirus B19, influenza, CMV and Epstein-Barr virus. A further reported finding was that TCR beta sequences accurately predicted the HLA-A and HLA-B alleles for most subjects in the first cohort. A later analysis associated 15,000 or so TCR beta sequences with specific HLA alleles at a false discovery rate of 0.05. In a later analysis, most CMV-associated TCR beta chains were found to appear HLA-restricted, with HLA associations seemingly driven largely by CMV exposure. For the cohort, immune exposure information was limited to CMV serostatus. This cohort had only TCR beta chains sequenced, and the lack of alpha or paired-chain data limited which features could be detected. In a later genetic analysis, fewer N-insertions in productive TCRs were reported among donors in an Asian-associated ancestry cluster than the approximately 710-donor mean. The study listed 150 to 200 TCR beta chains as associated with cytomegalovirus. Sequencing depth was assumed to be roughly uniform across donors in the presence/absence analyses, though that assumption may not hold. In vitro tests confirmed that a few of the cytomegalovirus-associated TCR beta chains recognize cytomegalovirus antigens. It was suggested by the authors that the approach could potentially be generalized to other disease states and immunological phenotypes. According to a later analysis, TCR association rates differed among HLA loci, with DRB1 alleles showing the most associated TCRs and HLA-C alleles showing the fewest.

V and J are trimmed by 9 bases and 2 bases, and the gene matches miss 18 bases of the junction. Via the germline V gene (reference sequence), CDR1 is LNHDA and CDR2 SQIVND. The CDR3 covers 17 residues, taking in both the cysteine and the phenylalanine. Only the CDR3 DNA stays, 51 bases, in frame from base 1. The protocol used for the library was the immunoSEQ multiplex PCR assay. The multiplex PCR relied on a mix of 60 forward primers for TCR Vbeta segments and 13 reverse primers for TCR Jbeta segments. A multiplex PCR assay on genomic DNA amplified the CDR3 region of rearranged TCR beta genes. The amplified TCR beta libraries were sequenced on the Illumina HiSeq System as 87-base-pair reads. The authors processed their data as follows. In a later analysis, tens of millions of unique TCR beta chains were counted across the roughly 610 repertoires, and around 10 million of these chains were shared by at least two donors. Raw reads were error-corrected and collapsed into unique sequences by a nearest-neighbor algorithm in which closely related sequences were merged to remove PCR and sequencing errors. To assign V, D and J gene segments, CDR3 sequences were aligned to IMGT reference sequences. Each retained sequence needed at least a six-nucleotide match to both a V gene segment and a J gene segment. A rearrangement counted as productive if the CDR3 had no stop codons and remained in frame with V and J, and every other rearrangement counted as non-productive. CDR3 was defined according to IMGT convention as the region running from the second conserved V-encoded cysteine to the conserved J-encoded phenylalanine. Sequences without an unambiguous match to a single V gene segment were excluded from the earlier analysis of about 600 of the donors. An earlier analysis of 500 to 700 of the donors classified V segments as functional when productive rearrangements were above 56.7% and as segregating when the standard deviation between donors was above 5%. A statistical classification framework was built to diagnose cytomegalovirus status from the catalog of TCR beta chain sequences. A later analysis assigned V and J genes by comparing TCR nucleotide sequences with IMGT/GENE-DB human TR gene sequences. A later analysis assigned CDR3 sequences and most-parsimonious VDJ recombination scenarios with the TCRdist pipeline. In a later analysis, each TCR beta chain was defined by its CDR3 amino acid sequence together with its V-gene family, and reads lacking a unique V-gene family were excluded. In a later analysis, approximately 640 highly shared, low-generation-probability nucleotide sequences were removed to address suspected cross-contamination and a sequencing artifact. A later analysis calculated a clonal expansion index for each public chain from normalized within-repertoire ranks of inferred template counts. A later analysis computed generation probabilities with a VDJ recombination model fitted to out-of-frame rearrangements, and checked the results against IGoR. In a later analysis, hypergeometric tests were used to score TCR-TCR, TCR-HLA and TCR-CMV co-occurrence, with a repertoire-size bias correction applied to TCR pairs. A later analysis estimated false discovery rates by permuting HLA or CMV assignments 20 times. In a later analysis, co-occurring TCRs were grouped using DBSCAN, and TCRdist sequence similarity was added for clustering within HLA-allele-positive subsets. Co-occurrence clustering excluded repertoires with fewer than 30,000 or more than 120,000 public chains, plus five with anomalous nucleotide sharing. TCRdb stores this immuneACCESS table with in-frame sequences only. Part of the clones is absent; in the studies checked, under half of the shortfall reflects unresolved V genes, and no reason is known for the rest. V and J calls and clone size are those listed in that table; D and trimming were worked out from the DNA. For this sample there are about 180,000 clones; approximately 82% appear just once. The ten largest clones represent about 2.2% of the sample.

The chain was built from TRBV19 and TRBJ1-2, with 7 bases matching TRBD1. This sequence originates from a woman younger than 45 in good health and CMV-seronegative. Input material: PBMCs. The CDR3 region reads CASSRDRGGTGNYGYTF. The bases are TGTGCCAGCAGCCGGGACAGAGGGGGGACCGGAAACTATGGCTACACCTTC.